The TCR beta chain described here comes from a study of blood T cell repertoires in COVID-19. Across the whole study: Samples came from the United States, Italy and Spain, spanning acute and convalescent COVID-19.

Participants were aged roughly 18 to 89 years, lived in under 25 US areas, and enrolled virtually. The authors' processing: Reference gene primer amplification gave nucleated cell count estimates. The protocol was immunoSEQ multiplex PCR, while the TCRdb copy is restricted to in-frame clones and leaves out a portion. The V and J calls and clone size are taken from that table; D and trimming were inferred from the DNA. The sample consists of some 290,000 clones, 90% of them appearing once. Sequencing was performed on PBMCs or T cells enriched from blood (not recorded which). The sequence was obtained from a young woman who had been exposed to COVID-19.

The CDR3 reads CASSLFSVQGNQPQHF. The CDR3 DNA follows: TGTGCCAGCAGTTTATTCTCGGTACAGGGCAATCAGCCCCAGCATTTT. This chain uses TRBV27 with TRBJ1-5; D might be TRBD1 (5 bases). The CDR3 extends over 16 amino acids. V dropped 1 base and J dropped 2 bases, with 12 bases sitting between them. Germline V gene lookup returns CDR1 MNHEY and CDR2 SMNVEV (reference sequence).